This TCR beta chain was obtained from a study of T cells in placental villitis. On this clone: The antigen remains undetermined. A much larger clone is a single base away; this may be a read error.

This was the immunoSEQ v4 assay. The data were produced by immunoSEQ multiplex PCR, yet TCRdb's version contains in-frame clones alone and is incomplete. The sample records roughly 2,300 clones, roughly four fifths being singletons. Study results and limitations: CMV-specific clones were more frequent in CMV cases than villitis of unknown etiology.

There are 15 residues in the CDR3. V was cut by 0 bases and J by 0 bases, with 4 bases left in between. Germline V CDR1 and CDR2: SGDLS, YYNGEE. Five infectious villitis placentae: four cytomegalovirus, one Toxoplasma gondii. Younger maternal age, smaller fetuses, and preterm delivery or intrauterine demise in two cases marked infectious villitis. This TCR was sampled from a human patient with infectious villitis; the placental T cells may come from both mother and fetus. The chain combines TRBV9 with TRBJ1-6; D is undetermined. Sequenced sample: placental tissue containing maternal and fetal cells. The CDR3 DNA reads TGTGCCAGCAGCGTAGAGGGCTCCTATAATTCACCCCTCCACTTT. Amino acids: CASSVEGSYNSPLHF. The complete variable domain, with remaining parts taken from reference TRBV9 and TRBJ1-6, reads DSGVTQTPKHLITATGQRVTLRCSPRSGDLSVYWYQQSLDQGLQFLIQYYNGEERAKGNILERFSAQQFPDLHSELNLSSLELGDSALYFCASSVEGSYNSPLHFGNGTRLTVT.